This is a list of T cell receptor beta chains from one sample in a study of cytomegalovirus exposure and HLA in healthy donors. The data were produced by immunoSEQ multiplex PCR, yet TCRdb's version contains in-frame clones alone and is incomplete. The data contain some 130,000 clones, 70% to 80% of them singletons. The sequenced sample was PBMCs. The source is a female donor in good health and CMV-seronegative. Each CDR3 is given with its conserved first and last residue. A D gene is named only where the DNA matches it firmly. Expanded clones get a size class; other rows say once, few or many, or leave the size out.

D gene,clone size,V gene,J gene,CDR3 protein,CDR3 DNA
TRBD2,.,TRBV19,TRBJ2-5,CASSVGTRWETQYF,TGTGCCAGTAGTGTTGGGACTAGATGGGAGACCCAGTACTTC
.,once,TRBV2,TRBJ1-3,CASKEDSRAGNTIYF,TGTGCCAGCAAAGAGGACTCCCGAGCGGGAAACACCATATATTTT
.,.,TRBV29-1,TRBJ1-1,CSVDSRATEAFF,TGCAGCGTTGACTCCAGGGCGACTGAAGCTTTCTTT
.,.,TRBV28,TRBJ2-2,CASSYLENTGELFF,TGTGCCAGCAGTTATCTAGAAAACACCGGGGAGCTGTTTTTT
TRBD1,.,TRBV19,TRBJ2-7,CASTFTGTGSYEQYF,TGTGCCAGTACTTTCACCGGGACAGGATCCTACGAGCAGTACTTC
.,once,TRBV2,TRBJ1-2,CASKVQLTNYGYTF,TGTGCCAGCAAAGTACAGTTGACTAACTATGGCTACACCTTC
.,.,TRBV7-9,TRBJ2-1,CSSRPGGNEQFF,TGTTCCAGCAGGCCCGGGGGCAATGAGCAGTTCTTC
.,once,TRBV19,TRBJ2-6,CASSTGISGANVLTF,TGTGCCAGTAGTACAGGAATCTCTGGGGCCAACGTCCTGACTTTC
TRBD2,.,TRBV28,TRBJ2-1,CASSGAGGGYNEQFF,TGTGCCAGCAGTGGAGCGGGAGGGGGCTACAATGAGCAGTTCTTC
TRBD1,once,TRBV9,TRBJ2-4,CASSVDAGNRGPGSAKNIQYF,TGTGCCAGCAGCGTAGACGCCGGTAACAGGGGTCCTGGGTCAGCCAAAAACATTCAGTACTTC
.,.,TRBV28,TRBJ1-2,CASRVTGLYGYTF,TGTGCCAGCAGGGTTACAGGCCTCTATGGCTACACCTTC
TRBD2,.,TRBV19,TRBJ2-7,CASSIAGTSYEQYF,TGCGCCAGTAGTATAGCCGGGACTAGCTACGAGCAGTACTTC
.,.,TRBV7-9,TRBJ2-5,CASSHALETQYF,TGTGCCAGCAGCCATGCGTTGGAGACCCAGTACTTC
TRBD1,.,TRBV28,TRBJ2-7,CAISTGNRDEQYF,TGTGCCATTTCGACAGGGAATCGGGACGAGCAGTACTTC
.,.,TRBV19,TRBJ1-2,CASSITQGLNYGYTF,TGTGCCAGTAGTATAACGCAGGGGCTTAACTATGGCTACACCTTC
TRBD2,.,TRBV28,TRBJ2-1,CASRPSGSWFNEQFF,TGTGCCAGCAGACCTAGCGGGAGCTGGTTCAATGAGCAGTTCTTC
.,.,TRBV28,TRBJ1-2,CASSLTTNYGYTF,TGTGCCAGCAGTTTGACAACTAACTATGGCTACACCTTC
.,.,TRBV19,TRBJ1-1,CASRVGTWNTEAFF,TGTGCCAGTAGGGTGGGGACATGGAACACTGAAGCTTTCTTT
TRBD1,.,TRBV6-5,TRBJ2-2,CASRPGQQNTGELFF,TGTGCCAGCAGGCCGGGACAGCAGAACACCGGGGAGCTGTTTTTT
.,.,TRBV19,TRBJ2-2,CASSHNPNTGELFF,TGTGCCAGTAGTCACAATCCGAACACCGGGGAGCTGTTTTTT
.,.,TRBV19,TRBJ1-2,CASSISLGGYDYGYTF,TGTGCCAGTAGTATAAGTCTGGGGGGGTACGACTATGGCTACACCTTC
.,.,TRBV14,TRBJ1-2,CASSQGSGDYGYTF,TGTGCCAGCAGCCAAGGTTCAGGGGACTATGGCTACACCTTC
.,.,TRBV10-3,TRBJ2-3,CATGSADTQYF,TGTGCCACCGGGAGTGCAGATACGCAGTATTTT
.,.,TRBV7-2,TRBJ2-3,CASSLDPGLFPDTQYF,TGTGCCAGCAGCTTAGACCCGGGACTCTTCCCAGATACGCAGTATTTT
.,.,TRBV9,TRBJ1-1,CASSPWRDTEAFF,TGTGCCAGCAGCCCGTGGCGGGACACTGAAGCTTTCTTT
TRBD2,once,TRBV6-6,TRBJ2-1,CASSYASGNFYNEQFF,TGTGCCAGCAGTTACGCAAGCGGGAACTTTTACAATGAGCAGTTCTTC
.,.,TRBV6-1,TRBJ2-1,CASSEPPGSYNEQFF,TGTGCCAGCAGTGAACCGCCGGGTTCCTACAATGAGCAGTTCTTC
TRBD1,.,TRBV10-3,TRBJ1-1,CAISWEGGLNTEAFF,TGTGCCATCAGCTGGGAAGGGGGCTTGAACACTGAAGCTTTCTTT
TRBD2,few,TRBV28,TRBJ2-7,CATVDSSSGRAGYEQYF,TGTGCCACCGTGGACAGTTCTAGCGGGAGGGCCGGGTACGAGCAGTACTTC
.,.,TRBV27,TRBJ1-2,CASSRDITYGYTF,TGTGCCAGCAGTCGCGACATAACCTATGGCTACACCTTC
.,.,TRBV28,TRBJ2-7,CASKRVVEEEQYF,TGTGCCAGCAAAAGAGTAGTAGAGGAGGAGCAGTACTTC
TRBD1,.,TRBV7-2,TRBJ2-5,CASSLRQGTQYF,TGTGCCAGCAGCCTCAGACAGGGGACCCAGTACTTC
TRBD2,few,TRBV29-1,TRBJ2-1,CSVEVKTTSGYNEQFF,TGCAGCGTTGAAGTTAAAACGACTAGCGGATACAATGAGCAGTTCTTC
TRBD1,once,TRBV9,TRBJ1-4,CASSTHSGQGEKLFF,TGTGCCAGCAGCACTCACTCGGGACAGGGGGAGAAACTGTTTTTT
TRBD2,.,TRBV5-4,TRBJ2-1,CASSLVTSGYDEQFF,TGTGCCAGCAGCTTGGTCACTAGCGGGTACGATGAGCAGTTCTTC
.,.,TRBV9,TRBJ2-3,CASSEGIRGTDTQYF,TGTGCCAGCAGCGAGGGGATCAGGGGCACAGATACGCAGTATTTT
TRBD1,.,TRBV28,TRBJ1-2,CASSPLDRSLNYGYTF,TGTGCCAGCAGTCCTCTGGACAGGAGCCTTAACTATGGCTACACCTTC
.,.,TRBV18,TRBJ1-1,CASSSYGDLNTEAFF,TGTGCCAGCTCATCCTACGGAGACCTGAACACTGAAGCTTTCTTT
TRBD1,.,TRBV30,TRBJ2-7,CAWSVTGANEQYF,TGTGCCTGGAGTGTAACAGGGGCCAACGAGCAGTACTTC
TRBD2,few,TRBV4-3,TRBJ2-5,CASSQLAGLRGEQYF,TGCGCCAGCAGCCAACTAGCGGGCCTAAGGGGGGAGCAGTACTTC
TRBD1,.,TRBV28,TRBJ2-6,CASSPPPGTGSGANVLTF,TGTGCCAGCAGTCCTCCACCCGGGACAGGGTCTGGGGCCAACGTCCTGACTTTC
.,.,TRBV27,TRBJ1-1,CASSFPGVTEAFF,TGTGCCAGCAGTTTTCCAGGGGTCACTGAAGCTTTCTTT
.,.,TRBV5-1,TRBJ2-3,CASSLWVPGSDTQYF,TGCGCCAGCAGCTTGTGGGTTCCGGGGTCAGATACGCAGTATTTT
TRBD2,.,TRBV10-3,TRBJ2-3,CASHSGSTDTQYF,TGTGCCTCCCATAGCGGGAGTACAGATACGCAGTATTTT
TRBD2,.,TRBV28,TRBJ2-1,CASSATSGIPSGEQFF,TGTGCCAGCAGTGCGACTAGCGGGATTCCTTCGGGTGAGCAGTTCTTC
.,few,TRBV13,TRBJ2-5,CASSSKGGEYQETQYF,TGTGCCAGCAGCTCTAAGGGGGGGGAATACCAAGAGACCCAGTACTTC
.,.,TRBV5-1,TRBJ2-7,CASSLGGPEQYF,TGCGCCAGCAGCTTGGGGGGGCCCGAGCAGTACTTC
TRBD1,once,TRBV5-4,TRBJ2-2,CASRSPGQGNTGELFF,TGTGCCAGCAGATCTCCGGGACAGGGGAACACCGGGGAGCTGTTTTTT
.,.,TRBV28,TRBJ2-7,CASSFLRANSYEQYF,TGTGCCAGCAGTTTCCTCAGGGCGAACTCCTACGAGCAGTACTTC
TRBD2,.,TRBV6-5,TRBJ2-1,CASSYLSGGSYNEQFF,TGTGCCAGCAGTTACCTTAGCGGGGGCTCCTACAATGAGCAGTTCTTC
.,.,TRBV4-1,TRBJ1-3,CASSQIGLGGVKQGSGNTIYF,TGCGCCAGCAGCCAGATTGGCCTAGGGGGGGTCAAGCAGGGTTCTGGAAACACCATATATTTT
.,.,TRBV10-3,TRBJ1-5,CAISPGVGNQPQHF,TGTGCCATCAGCCCCGGAGTGGGCAATCAGCCCCAGCATTTT
TRBD2,.,TRBV12-5,TRBJ2-1,CASGPGTSANNEQFF,TGTGCTAGTGGTCCCGGGACTAGCGCAAACAATGAGCAGTTCTTC
TRBD2,few,TRBV28,TRBJ2-7,CASSLFDLAGGPGEQYF,TGTGCCAGCAGTTTATTTGATCTAGCGGGAGGGCCTGGGGAGCAGTACTTC
TRBD2,.,TRBV7-3,TRBJ2-3,CASSPVVAGRRDTQYF,TGTGCCAGCTCTCCCGTCGTAGCGGGGCGGCGGGATACGCAGTATTTT
.,.,TRBV7-8,TRBJ1-5,CASSLGRAGSNQPQHF,TGTGCCAGCAGCTTAGGAAGGGCGGGTAGCAATCAGCCCCAGCATTTT
TRBD1,.,TRBV9,TRBJ1-2,CASNRDRAFAF,TGTGCCAGCAATCGGGACAGGGCTTTTGCCTTC
.,.,TRBV5-1,TRBJ2-3,CASSLDRLRKITDTQYF,TGCGCCAGCAGCTTGGATCGACTCAGAAAAATCACAGATACGCAGTATTTT
.,few,TRBV7-2,TRBJ2-5,CARSEYRVRKTQYF,TGTGCCAGGAGTGAGTACAGGGTGAGGAAGACCCAGTACTTC